The 5 T cell receptor beta chains reported below all come from one sample, sequenced in a study of blood T cells in healthy people across ages. A second roughly 6 to 11 cycle PCR used barcoded and J-beta primers. One entry per CDR3 protein, called by TCRdb with MiXCR from the 5' RACE reads. The data hold 1.6 million or so distinct CDR3 sequences, with 34% observed a single time. The sequenced sample consisted of blood. Source of these receptors: a woman aged 25-40 years in good health.

In DNA, the CDR3 is TGTGCCAGCAGTTTCTCCAGACACTATGGCTACACCTTC. Translation: CASSFSRHYGYTF. V usage is TRBV28 and J usage is TRBJ1-2; D gene uncertain. Germline loops: CDR1 MDHEN, CDR2 SYDVKM. CDR3 length: 13 residues. V lost 3 bases and J 3 bases, leaving 8 bases between the germline ends.

The table lists this clonotype with a few counts. The rearrangement uses TRBV3-1 and TRBJ2-3, with D possibly being TRBD1 (5 bases). The germline CDR1 and CDR2 sequences are LGHDT and YNNKEL (reference sequence). V gave up 5 bases and J gave up 3 bases, with 24 bases separating them. This CDR3 has 18 residues. The CDR3 sequence is CASSNGDTGYFWTDTQYF. CDR3 in DNA: TGTGCCAGCAGCAACGGAGACACAGGATATTTCTGGACAGATACGCAGTATTTT.

V and J are TRBV7-9 and TRBJ2-1, with D hard to call. Deletions cut 1 base from V and 6 bases from J, with 7 bases between. The CDR3 is made up of 13 amino acids. The germline V gene has CDR1 SEHNR and CDR2 FQNEAQ (reference sequence). CDR3: CASSLEGCNEQFF. The CDR3, as DNA: TGTGCCAGCAGCTTAGAAGGTTGCAATGAGCAGTTCTTC.

In this sample, this clonotype turned up a few times. The chain links TRBV7-2 to TRBJ1-2; tentatively, D is TRBD1 (6 bases). V was clipped by 1 base and J by 7 bases, with 16 bases between them. Germline lookup yields CDR1 SGHTA and CDR2 FQGNSA. There are 15 residues in the CDR3. As DNA, the CDR3 is TGTGCCAGCAGCTTAGTTCCAGGGGAGGCAGCTGGCTACACCTTC. It encodes CASSLVPGEAAGYTF.

This clonotype was recorded only once. The V call is TRBV9, the J call TRBJ1-2, with a possible D match to TRBD1 (5 bases). The germline CDR1 and CDR2 sequences are SGDLS and YYNGEE. V gave up 0 bases and J gave up 4 bases, with 19 bases separating them. The CDR3 sequence is 17 residues long. The CDR3 loop reads CASSVGADLGTFYGYTF. DNA for the CDR3: TGTGCCAGCAGCGTAGGGGCAGACTTGGGGACCTTCTATGGCTACACCTTC.